This T cell receptor (beta chain) was captured in a study of blood T cells in healthy people across ages. Germline V CDR1 and CDR2: MNHEY, SMNVEV (reference sequence). Unmatched junction bases numbered 10, after V lost 7 bases and J lost 3 bases. CDR3 length: 16 residues. Primed by a sample-barcoded 5' primer and a J-beta primer mix, a second PCR proceeded for 7 to 11 cycles. TCRdb passed the 5' RACE reads through MiXCR, listing each CDR3 protein once. The sample lists around 1,500,000 distinct CDR3 sequences; 35% to 45% were seen once. This sequence was found in a young woman in good health. What was sequenced was blood. V is TRBV27 and J is TRBJ2-1; 9 nucleotides match TRBD1. The CDR3 is CASKKADRGNYNEQFF. The CDR3, as DNA: TGTGCCAGCAAAAAAGCCGACAGGGGGAACTACAATGAGCAGTTCTTC.